The clone carrying this T cell receptor beta chain has only a few counts. Antigen unknown. Cells were stimulated with CMV-infected fibroblast lysates at 10 ug/mL. Sorted nonresponding memory CD4+ T cells were CD40L-negative, CD69-negative, CD45RO-high. The immunoSEQ assay was version 4, run in survey mode. Repertoires were generated with immunoSEQ multiplex PCR, while TCRdb's copy carries only in-frame clones and drops some. The table lists tens of thousands of clones, 80% of them singletons. This record belongs to a study of persistence of HIV-infected CD4 T cells. Regarding the study as a whole: Degenerate expanded CDR3beta sequences were enriched among CMV- and Gag-responding cells.

The TCR sequence derives from an adult man with HIV who was CMV-seropositive. The specimen was CD4+ T cells sorted from PBMCs after approximately 19-hour stimulation, collected from a patient who received antiretroviral therapy.

The CDR3 is CATSDEGYTGELFF. The CDR3 DNA reads TGTGCCACCAGTGACGAGGGGTACACCGGGGAGCTGTTTTTT. V and J are TRBV24-1 and TRBJ2-2; D assignment may be TRBD1 or TRBD2 (5 bases each). Trimming stripped 4 bases from V and 3 bases from J, with 8 bases between. Germline values: CDR1 KGHDR, CDR2 SFDVKD. The CDR3 has 14 residues.